This record looks at one T cell receptor beta chain sequence and its context. This receptor's antigen is unknown. No base quality values were provided; no much bigger clone lies one nucleotide off. These data come from a study of T cell changes during pregnancy in multiple sclerosis (dated by TCRdb to 2018 to 2020). A note on the overall study: The study looked at changes in the T cell repertoire across pregnancy in women with multiple sclerosis.

Libraries came from the immunoSEQ multiplex PCR assay. The table comes from immuneACCESS by way of TCRdb, which keeps in-frame sequences with V and J called. Part of the clones is missing from these tables; in studies checked, under half for an unresolved V gene and the rest for unknown reasons. The sample table records 55,000 to 85,000 clones; about nine tenths of these occur just once. The top ten hold about 2% of the sample. V is trimmed back by 5 bases and J by 2 bases, and the junction contains 9 bases that no gene match accounts for. Including cysteine and phenylalanine, the CDR3 has 16 amino acids. The entry retains the CDR3 DNA only, 48 bases that are in frame from base 1. In the germline V gene (reference sequence), CDR1 corresponds to SEHNR and CDR2 to FQNEAQ.

The TCR sequence derives from a female donor with multiple sclerosis, enrolled in a pregnancy study. The sequence is built from TRBV7-9 and TRBJ2-3; TRBD2 lines up with 8 middle nucleotides. This sample comprised peripheral blood, obtained in the second trimester of pregnancy. The DNA sequence is given as TGTGCCAGCAGCCCGACACTAGCGGAGACCACAGATACGCAGTATTTT. This codes for CASSPTLAETTDTQYF.